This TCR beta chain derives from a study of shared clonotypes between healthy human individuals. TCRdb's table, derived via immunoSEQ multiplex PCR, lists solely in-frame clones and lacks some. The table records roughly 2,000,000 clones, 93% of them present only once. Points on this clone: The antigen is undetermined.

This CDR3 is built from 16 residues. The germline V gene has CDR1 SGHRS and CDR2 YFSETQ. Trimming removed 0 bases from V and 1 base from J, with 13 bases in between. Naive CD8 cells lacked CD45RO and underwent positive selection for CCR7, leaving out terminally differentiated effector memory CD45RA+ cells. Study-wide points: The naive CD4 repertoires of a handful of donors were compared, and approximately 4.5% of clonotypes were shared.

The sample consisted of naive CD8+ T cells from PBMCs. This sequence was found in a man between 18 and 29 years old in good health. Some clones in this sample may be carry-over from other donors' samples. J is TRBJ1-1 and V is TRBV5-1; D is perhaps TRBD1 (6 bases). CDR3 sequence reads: CASSLAGGQRNTEAFF. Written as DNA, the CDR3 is TGCGCCAGCAGCTTGGCCGGGGGGCAGCGGAACACTGAAGCTTTCTTT.